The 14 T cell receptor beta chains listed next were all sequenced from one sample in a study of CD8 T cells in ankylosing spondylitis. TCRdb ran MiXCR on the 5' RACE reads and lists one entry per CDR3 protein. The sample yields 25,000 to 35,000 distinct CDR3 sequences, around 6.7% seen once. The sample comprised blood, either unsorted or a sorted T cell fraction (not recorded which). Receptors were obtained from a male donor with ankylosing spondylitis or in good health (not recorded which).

CDR3 sequence (DNA): TGTGCCAGCTCACCAGGACTAGCGGTCCTAAGCTCCTACAATGAGCAGTTCTTC. Residues: CASSPGLAVLSSYNEQFF. The rearrangement joins TRBV18 to TRBJ2-1; 10 bases align to TRBD2. From germline, CDR1 is KGHSH and CDR2 LQKENI. The ends lost 2 bases at V and 0 bases at J; junction bases unmatched: 7. This CDR3 has 18 amino acids. Complete variable domain (other parts from reference TRBV18 and TRBJ2-1): NAGVMQNPRHLVRRRGQEARLRCSPMKGHSHVYWYRQLPEEGLKFMVYLQKENIIDESGMPKERFSAEFPKEGPSILRIQQVVRGDSAAYFCASSPGLAVLSSYNEQFFGPGTRLTVL.

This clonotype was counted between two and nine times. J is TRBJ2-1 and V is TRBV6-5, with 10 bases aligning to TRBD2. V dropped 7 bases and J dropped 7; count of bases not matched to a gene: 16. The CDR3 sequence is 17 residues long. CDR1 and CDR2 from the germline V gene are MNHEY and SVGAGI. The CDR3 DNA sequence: TGTGCCAGCACTAGCGGGAGATGGGGATGGGTCGGGAATGAGCAGTTCTTC. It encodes CASTSGRWGWVGNEQFF.

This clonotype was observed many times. DNA for the CDR3: TGCAGTGCTACATCCGGGACTTCCTACAATGAGCAGTTCTTC. As protein: CSATSGTSYNEQFF. V gene TRBV20-1 combines with J gene TRBJ2-1, with D possibly TRBD2 on 6 matching bases. V gave up 4 bases and J gave up 1 base, with 11 bases separating them. CDR1 and CDR2 (germline): DFQATT, SNEGSKA (reference sequence). The CDR3 covers 14 residues.

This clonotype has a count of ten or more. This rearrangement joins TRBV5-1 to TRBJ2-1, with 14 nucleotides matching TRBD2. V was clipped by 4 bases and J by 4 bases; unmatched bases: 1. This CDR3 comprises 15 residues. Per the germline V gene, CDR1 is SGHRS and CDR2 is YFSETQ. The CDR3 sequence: CASSRTSGRYNEQFF. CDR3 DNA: TGCGCCAGCAGCCGGACTAGCGGGAGGTACAATGAGCAGTTCTTC. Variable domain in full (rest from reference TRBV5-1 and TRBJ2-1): KAGVTQTPRYLIKTRGQQVTLSCSPISGHRSVSWYQQTPGQGLQFLFEYFSETQRNKGNFPGRFSGRQFSNSRSEMNVSTLELGDSALYLCASSRTSGRYNEQFFGPGTRLTVL.

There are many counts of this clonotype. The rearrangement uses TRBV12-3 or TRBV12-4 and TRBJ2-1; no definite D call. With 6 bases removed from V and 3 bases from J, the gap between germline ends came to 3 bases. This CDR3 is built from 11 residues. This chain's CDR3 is CASSLYNEQFF. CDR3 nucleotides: TGTGCCAGCAGCCTCTACAATGAGCAGTTCTTC.

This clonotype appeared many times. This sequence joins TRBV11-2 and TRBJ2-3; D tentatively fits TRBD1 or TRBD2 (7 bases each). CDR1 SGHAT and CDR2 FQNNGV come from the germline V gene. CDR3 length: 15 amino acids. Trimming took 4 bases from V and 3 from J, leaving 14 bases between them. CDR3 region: CASSSQGGLTDTQYF. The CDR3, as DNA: TGTGCCAGCAGCTCCCAGGGGGGGCTAACAGATACGCAGTATTTT.

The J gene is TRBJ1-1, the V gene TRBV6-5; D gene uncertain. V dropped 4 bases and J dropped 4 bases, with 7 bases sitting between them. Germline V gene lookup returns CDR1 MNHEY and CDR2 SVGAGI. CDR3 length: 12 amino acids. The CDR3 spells CASSFGGTEAFF. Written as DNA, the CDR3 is TGTGCCAGCAGTTTCGGTGGCACTGAAGCTTTCTTT.

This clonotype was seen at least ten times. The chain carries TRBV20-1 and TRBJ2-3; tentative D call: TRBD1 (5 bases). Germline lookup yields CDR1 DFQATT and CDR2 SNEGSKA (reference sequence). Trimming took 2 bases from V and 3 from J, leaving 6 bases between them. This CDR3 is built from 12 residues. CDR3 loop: CSARQGTDTQYF. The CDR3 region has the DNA TGCAGTGCTAGACAGGGTACAGATACGCAGTATTTT.

DNA of the CDR3: TGCGCCAGCAGTCAGACTAGCGGGGCAACCTTTGAGCAGTTCTTC. Amino acid sequence: CASSQTSGATFEQFF. This chain joins TRBV10-1 and TRBJ2-1; TRBD2 aligns across 11 bases. Germline V gene sequence: CDR1 WNHNN, CDR2 SYGVQD (reference sequence). The junction had 9 bases not matched to a gene; V was cut back by 5 bases and J by 9 bases. This CDR3 spans 15 amino acids.

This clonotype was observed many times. The CDR3 reads CSARGSGIYEQYF. CDR3 DNA sequence: TGCAGTGCTAGAGGTAGCGGGATCTACGAGCAGTACTTC. The J gene is TRBJ2-7, the V gene TRBV20-1; 8 bases fit TRBD2. J gave up 3 bases and V 1 base, and 2 bases lay outside the gene matches. From germline, CDR1 is DFQATT and CDR2 SNEGSKA (reference sequence). The CDR3 covers 13 residues.

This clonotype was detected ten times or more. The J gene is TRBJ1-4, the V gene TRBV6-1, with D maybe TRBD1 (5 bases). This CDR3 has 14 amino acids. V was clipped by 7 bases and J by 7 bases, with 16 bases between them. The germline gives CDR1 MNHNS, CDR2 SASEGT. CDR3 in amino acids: CASKRSSGTEKLFF. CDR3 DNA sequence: TGTGCCAGCAAGAGGAGTTCGGGGACTGAAAAACTGTTTTTT.

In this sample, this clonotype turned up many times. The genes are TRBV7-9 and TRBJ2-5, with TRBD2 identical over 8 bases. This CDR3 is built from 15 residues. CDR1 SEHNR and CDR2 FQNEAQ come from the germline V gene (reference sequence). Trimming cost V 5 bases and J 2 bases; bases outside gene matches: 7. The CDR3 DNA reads TGTGCCAGCAGCGCCGCGGGAGGACGACAAGAGACCCAGTACTTC. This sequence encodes CASSAAGGRQETQYF.

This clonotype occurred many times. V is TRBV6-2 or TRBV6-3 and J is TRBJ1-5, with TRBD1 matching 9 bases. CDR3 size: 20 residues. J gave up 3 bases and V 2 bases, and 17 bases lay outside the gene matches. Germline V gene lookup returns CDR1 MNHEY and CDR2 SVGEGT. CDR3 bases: TGTGCCAGCAGTTACGGGGGACAGGGACCTCCCCGCGGCGTCAATCAGCCCCAGCATTTT. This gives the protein CASSYGGQGPPRGVNQPQHF.

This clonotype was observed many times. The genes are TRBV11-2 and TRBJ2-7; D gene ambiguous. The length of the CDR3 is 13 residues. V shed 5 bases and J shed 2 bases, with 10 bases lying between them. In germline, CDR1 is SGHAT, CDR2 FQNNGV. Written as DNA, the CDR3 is TGTGCCAGCAGCGCGACCTTTACCTACGAGCAGTACTTC. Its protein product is CASSATFTYEQYF.